One and the same sample provided the 11 T cell receptor beta chains below, sequenced in a study of T-cell reconstitution after alpha-beta-depleted transplantation in children. During its preparation, the TCRbeta library received unique molecular identifiers. TCRdb re-analysed the PCR reads in MiXCR, keeping a single row per CDR3 protein. The data show about 260,000 distinct CDR3 sequences, with about 9.9% seen just once and about 20% held by the top ten. Here the sequenced sample was peripheral blood, taken 180 days after TCRalphabeta/CD19-depleted stem cell transplant. The receptors derive from a male patient between 2 and 15 years old who had a stem cell transplant for chronic granulomatous disease, so the T cells may come from the graft donor.

This chain uses TRBV2 with TRBJ2-7; 7 bases map to TRBD1. Germline CDR1 is SNHLY and CDR2 is FYNNEI. V lost 4 bases, J lost 3 bases, and 3 bases stayed unmatched. The CDR3 contains 13 residues. In DNA, the CDR3 is TGTGCCAGCAGTGGGGGACAGTACTACGAGCAGTACTTC. This codes for CASSGGQYYEQYF.

This clonotype occurred many times. This chain joins TRBV5-1 and TRBJ1-4; D call uncertain. In germline, CDR1 is SGHRS, CDR2 YFSETQ. Trimming took off 2 bases at V and 0 bases at J, with 8 bases between the two ends. The CDR3 runs to 15 residues. This CDR3 is CASSFHLATNEKLFF. The CDR3 nucleotides read TGCGCCAGCAGCTTCCATCTTGCAACTAATGAAAAACTGTTTTTT.

In regard to this clonotype: A read error may be the cause here, since a much bigger clone is one base away. This likely comes from a read error, as the CDR3 has no conserved phenylalanine or tryptophan at its end. The chain recombines TRBV5-5 with TRBJ2-1; 8 nucleotides align to TRBD2. The CDR3 length is 16 residues. V shed 0 bases and J 7 bases; nucleotides not matched to a gene: 9. Germline V gene lookup returns CDR1 SGHKS and CDR2 YYEKEE (reference sequence). DNA for the CDR3: TGTGCCAGCAGCTTGGCCTTCCCGGGAGGGCTTAATGAGCAGTTCTTG. Its translation: CASSLAFPGGLNEQFL.

This clonotype was counted at least ten times. This chain joins TRBV7-8 and TRBJ1-1; unclear D gene. The V gene lost 8 bases and the J gene lost 5 bases, with 21 bases spanning the gap. Germline V gene lookup returns CDR1 SGHVS and CDR2 FQNEAQ. This CDR3 is 15 amino acids long. This chain's CDR3 is CASSRGGRERTEAFF. CDR3 DNA: TGTGCCAGCTCCCGGGGAGGGCGCGAGAGGACTGAAGCTTTCTTT.

Many counts were recorded for this clonotype. The V gene is TRBV7-2, the J gene TRBJ1-1; D gene unclear. Germline assignment: CDR1 SGHTA and CDR2 FQGNSA. The CDR3 is 15 residues long. The germline V and J ends were trimmed by 4 bases and 4 bases, with 16 bases remaining between them. The DNA for the CDR3 is TGTGCCAGCAGCTCGGGTCCTGGAAAGGGCACTGAAGCTTTCTTT. Translating gives CASSSGPGKGTEAFF.

This clonotype was seen repeatedly, ten times or more. One end of the junction varies from germline; a read error may be responsible. The chain is built from TRBV29-1 and TRBJ2-7; 7 bases map to TRBD1. This CDR3 is built from 11 residues. Germline lookup yields CDR1 SQVTM and CDR2 ANQGSEA. As DNA, the CDR3 is TGCAGCGTCCCTAGGGGACAGCCGATGAACTTC. Amino acids: CSVPRGQPMNF.

This clonotype occurred many times. The chain carries TRBV2 and TRBJ2-2; unclear D gene. The CDR3 has 16 residues. Germline CDR1 and CDR2: SNHLY and FYNNEI. Trimming took 0 bases from V and 6 from J, leaving 14 bases between them. The CDR3 DNA sequence: TGTGCCAGCAGTGAAGCTCCCCAGCGCCCCGCCGGGGAGCTGTTTTTT. Residues: CASSEAPQRPAGELFF.

This clonotype was seen ten or more times. In DNA form, the CDR3 reads TGCGCCAGCAGCTGGACAGTTTCAGATACGCAGTATTTT. It encodes CASSWTVSDTQYF. This chain links TRBV5-1 with TRBJ2-3; D possibly corresponds to TRBD1 (6 bases). This CDR3 is built from 13 residues. Germline V lookup: CDR1 SGHRS, CDR2 YFSETQ. Trimming pared 3 bases from V and 4 bases from J, leaving 9 bases between. Together with reference TRBV5-1 and TRBJ2-3, the CDR3 gives the full variable domain: KAGVTQTPRYLIKTRGQQVTLSCSPISGHRSVSWYQQTPGQGLQFLFEYFSETQRNKGNFPGRFSGRQFSNSRSEMNVSTLELGDSALYLCASSWTVSDTQYFGPGTRLTVL.

The table lists this clonotype with many counts. This rearrangement joins TRBV4-2 to TRBJ2-7; D not certain. The CDR3 runs to 13 residues. CDR1 is LGHNA, CDR2 YNFKEQ, per germline. V shed 0 bases and J shed 6 bases, with 9 bases lying between them. The CDR3, as DNA: TGTGCCAGCAGCCAAGATACCTGGGGCGAGCAGTACTTC. This gives the protein CASSQDTWGEQYF.

This clonotype was counted many times. The V call is TRBV7-2, the J call TRBJ2-5; tentative D call: TRBD1 (5 bases). Trimming removed 1 base at V and 5 bases at J, with 14 bases between. The CDR3 has 15 amino acids. Germline V lookup: CDR1 SGHTA, CDR2 FQGNSA. CDR3 amino acids: CASSLDMGKGETQYF. Written as DNA, the CDR3 is TGTGCCAGCAGCTTAGATATGGGGAAGGGGGAGACCCAGTACTTC.

This clonotype was found many times. This chain uses TRBV19 with TRBJ2-7, with TRBD1 identical over 7 bases. The junction had 12 bases not matched to a gene; V was cut back by 10 bases and J by 3 bases. Germline V CDR1 and CDR2: LNHDA, SQIVND (reference sequence). CDR3 length: 14 residues. The CDR3 protein is CATQAGTESYEQYF. For the CDR3, the DNA is TGTGCCACCCAAGCCGGGACAGAGAGCTACGAGCAGTACTTC.